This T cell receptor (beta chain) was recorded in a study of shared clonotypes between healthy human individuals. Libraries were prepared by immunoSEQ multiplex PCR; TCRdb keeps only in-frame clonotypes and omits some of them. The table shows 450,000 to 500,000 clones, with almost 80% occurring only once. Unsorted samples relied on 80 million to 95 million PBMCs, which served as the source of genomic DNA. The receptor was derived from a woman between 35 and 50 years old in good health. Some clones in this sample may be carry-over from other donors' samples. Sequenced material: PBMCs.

This CDR3 is CASSSTSGGYTDTQYF. DNA for the CDR3: TGTGCCAGCAGTTCCACTTCCGGCGGATACACAGATACGCAGTATTTT. The genes are TRBV28 and TRBJ2-3; D is uncertain. The V gene lost 4 bases and the J gene lost 2 bases, with 16 bases spanning the gap. The CDR3 has 16 amino acids. The V gene's germline CDR1 is MDHEN and CDR2 SYDVKM.